The sequence of this T cell receptor (beta chain) was determined in a study of prognosis after radiotherapy for stage I lung cancer. The CDR3 contains 14 residues. CDR1 SGHAT and CDR2 FQNNGV come from the germline V gene. V shed 5 bases and J 5 bases; nucleotides not matched to a gene: 4. By two-round multiplex PCR, the TCR beta CDR3 was amplified from genomic DNA. Primers were specific to each TRBV and TRBJ gene in first-round PCR. Universal primers were what the second PCR round relied on. Each CDR3 protein is one row after TCRdb ran MiXCR on the multiplex PCR reads. This sample has tens of thousands of distinct CDR3 sequences, with around 37% found just once. Collection of peripheral blood, in a volume of 5 to 7.5 milliliters, was performed at each of two time points. This clonotype appeared many times. Its antigen is as yet unknown. Study conclusions and caveats: Following stereotactic body radiation therapy, patients who went on to develop distant metastases had lower Shannon entropy.

This specimen consisted of PBMCs, obtained before or after stereotactic body radiation therapy (not recorded which). The rearrangement uses TRBV11-2 and TRBJ2-5; the match to TRBD2 covers 11 bases. This TCR came from a donor older than 45 with non-small cell lung cancer. This CDR3 reads CASSPLAGGETQYF. The CDR3, as DNA: TGTGCCAGCAGCCCATTAGCGGGAGGGGAGACCCAGTACTTC.